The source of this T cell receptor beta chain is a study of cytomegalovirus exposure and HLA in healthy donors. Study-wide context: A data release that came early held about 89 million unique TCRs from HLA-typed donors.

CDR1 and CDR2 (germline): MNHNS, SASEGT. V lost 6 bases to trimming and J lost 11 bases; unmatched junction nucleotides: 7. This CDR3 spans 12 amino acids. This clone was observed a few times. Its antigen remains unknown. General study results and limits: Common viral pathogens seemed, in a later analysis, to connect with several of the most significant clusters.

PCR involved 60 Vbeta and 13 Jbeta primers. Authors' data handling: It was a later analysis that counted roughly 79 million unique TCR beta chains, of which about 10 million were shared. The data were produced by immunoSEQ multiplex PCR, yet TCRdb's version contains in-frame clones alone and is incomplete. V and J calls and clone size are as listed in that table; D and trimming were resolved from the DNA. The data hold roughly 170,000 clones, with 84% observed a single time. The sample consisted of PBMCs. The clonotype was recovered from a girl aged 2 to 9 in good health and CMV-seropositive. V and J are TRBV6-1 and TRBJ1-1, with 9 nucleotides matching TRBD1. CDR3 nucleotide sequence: TGTGCCAGCAGCGATAACAGGGGGCAGGCTTTCTTT. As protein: CASSDNRGQAFF.